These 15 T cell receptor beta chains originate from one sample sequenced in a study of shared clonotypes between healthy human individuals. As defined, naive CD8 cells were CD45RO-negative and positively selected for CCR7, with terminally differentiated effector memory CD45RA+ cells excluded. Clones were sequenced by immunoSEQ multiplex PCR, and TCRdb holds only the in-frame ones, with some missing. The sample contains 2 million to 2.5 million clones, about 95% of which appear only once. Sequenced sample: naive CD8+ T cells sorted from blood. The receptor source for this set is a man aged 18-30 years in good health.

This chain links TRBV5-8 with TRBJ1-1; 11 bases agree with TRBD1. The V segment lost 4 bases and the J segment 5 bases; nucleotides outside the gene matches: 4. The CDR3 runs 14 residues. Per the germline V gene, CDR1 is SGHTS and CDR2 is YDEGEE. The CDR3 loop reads CASSLGQGGTEAFF. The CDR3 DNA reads TGTGCCAGCAGCCTGGGACAGGGGGGGACTGAAGCTTTCTTT.

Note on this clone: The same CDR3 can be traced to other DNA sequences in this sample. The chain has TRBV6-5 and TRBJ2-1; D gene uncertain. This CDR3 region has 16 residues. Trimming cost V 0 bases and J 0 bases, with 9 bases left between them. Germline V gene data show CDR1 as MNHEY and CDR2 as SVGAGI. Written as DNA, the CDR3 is TGTGCCAGCAGTTACTCTTGGACGGGCTCCTACAATGAGCAGTTCTTC. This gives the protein CASSYSWTGSYNEQFF.

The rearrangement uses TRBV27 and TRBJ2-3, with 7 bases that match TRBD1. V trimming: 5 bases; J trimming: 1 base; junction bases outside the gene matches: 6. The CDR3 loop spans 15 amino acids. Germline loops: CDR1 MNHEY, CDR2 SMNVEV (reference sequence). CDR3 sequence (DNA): TGTGCCAGCAGTCCGACAGGGCATGGCACAGATACGCAGTATTTT. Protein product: CASSPTGHGTDTQYF.

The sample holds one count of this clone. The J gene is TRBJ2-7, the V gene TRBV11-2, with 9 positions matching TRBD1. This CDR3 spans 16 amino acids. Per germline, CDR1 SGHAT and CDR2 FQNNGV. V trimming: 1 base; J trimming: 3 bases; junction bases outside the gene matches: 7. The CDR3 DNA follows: TGTGCCAGCAGCTTAGGCCCCGGGACAGGGTACTACGAGCAGTACTTC. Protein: CASSLGPGTGYYEQYF.

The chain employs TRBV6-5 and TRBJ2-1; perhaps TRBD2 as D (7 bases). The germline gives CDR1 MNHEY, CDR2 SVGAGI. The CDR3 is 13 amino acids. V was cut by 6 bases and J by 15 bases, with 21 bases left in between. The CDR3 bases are TGTGCCAGCAGCTCAGGGGCGGGGGCGGAGGGGTTCTTC. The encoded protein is CASSSGAGAEGFF.

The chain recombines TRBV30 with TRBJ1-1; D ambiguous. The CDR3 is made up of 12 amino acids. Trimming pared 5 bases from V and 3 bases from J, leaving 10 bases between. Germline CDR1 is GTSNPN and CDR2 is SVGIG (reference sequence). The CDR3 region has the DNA TGTGCCTGGGTAAGGGTGGACACTGAAGCTTTCTTT. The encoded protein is CAWVRVDTEAFF.

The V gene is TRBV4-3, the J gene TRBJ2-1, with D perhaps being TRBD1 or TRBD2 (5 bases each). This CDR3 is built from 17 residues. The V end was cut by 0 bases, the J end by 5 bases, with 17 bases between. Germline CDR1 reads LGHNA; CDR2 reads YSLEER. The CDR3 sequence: CASSQDFLGATDNEQFF. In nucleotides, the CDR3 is TGCGCCAGCAGCCAAGATTTCCTCGGGGCTACCGACAATGAGCAGTTCTTC.

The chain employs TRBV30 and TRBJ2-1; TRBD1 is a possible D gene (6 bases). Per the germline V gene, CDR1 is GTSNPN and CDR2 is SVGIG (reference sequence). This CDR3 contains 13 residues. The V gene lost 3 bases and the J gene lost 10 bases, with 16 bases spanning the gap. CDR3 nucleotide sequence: TGTGCCTGGAGCGAGGGGGTAGGGGACGAGCAGTTCTTC. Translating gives CAWSEGVGDEQFF.

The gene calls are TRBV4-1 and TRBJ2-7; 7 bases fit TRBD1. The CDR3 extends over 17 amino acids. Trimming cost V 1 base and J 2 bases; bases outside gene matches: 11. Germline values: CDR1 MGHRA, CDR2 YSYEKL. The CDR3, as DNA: TGCGCCAGCAGCCAAGGCGTTTCCGGGACAGTCGCCTACGAGCAGTACTTC. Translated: CASSQGVSGTVAYEQYF.

CDR3 DNA sequence: TGCGCCAGCAGCCCAGATCAGCGGGAGGGTTCCTACGAGCAGTACTTC. It encodes CASSPDQREGSYEQYF. This chain links TRBV4-1 with TRBJ2-7; the match to TRBD2 covers 10 bases. The CDR3 totals 16 residues. V was pared by 4 bases and J by 1 base, with 7 bases of the junction left unmatched. The V gene's germline CDR1 is MGHRA and CDR2 YSYEKL.

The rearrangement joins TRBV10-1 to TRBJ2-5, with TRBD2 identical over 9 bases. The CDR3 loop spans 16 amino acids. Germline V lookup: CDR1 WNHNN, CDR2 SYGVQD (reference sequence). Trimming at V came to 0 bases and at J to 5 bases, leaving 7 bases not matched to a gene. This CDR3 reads CASSESGGRAAETQYF. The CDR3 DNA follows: TGCGCCAGCAGTGAGTCTGGCGGGAGGGCCGCGGAGACCCAGTACTTC.

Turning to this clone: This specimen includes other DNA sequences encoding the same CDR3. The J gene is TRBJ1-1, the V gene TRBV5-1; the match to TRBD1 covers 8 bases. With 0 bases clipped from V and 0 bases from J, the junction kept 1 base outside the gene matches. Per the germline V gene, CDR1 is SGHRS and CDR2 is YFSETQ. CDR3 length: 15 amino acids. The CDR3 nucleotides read TGCGCCAGCAGCTTGGGGACAGGGCTGAACACTGAAGCTTTCTTT. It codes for CASSLGTGLNTEAFF.

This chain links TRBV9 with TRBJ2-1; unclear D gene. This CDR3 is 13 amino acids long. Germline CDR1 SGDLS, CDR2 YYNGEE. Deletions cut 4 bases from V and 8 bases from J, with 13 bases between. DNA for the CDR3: TGTGCCAGCAGCCAGTTTGCATCCGATGAGCAGTTCTTC. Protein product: CASSQFASDEQFF.

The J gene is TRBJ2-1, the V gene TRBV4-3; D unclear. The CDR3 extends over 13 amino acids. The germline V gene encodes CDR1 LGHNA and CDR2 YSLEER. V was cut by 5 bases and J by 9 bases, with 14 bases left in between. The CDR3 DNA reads TGCGCCAGCAGCTCTGCCGTAGCAGGTGAGCAGTTCTTC. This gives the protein CASSSAVAGEQFF.

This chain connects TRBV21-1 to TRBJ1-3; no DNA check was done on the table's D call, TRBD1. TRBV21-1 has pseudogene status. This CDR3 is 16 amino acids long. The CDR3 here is CASSYPTGSTGNTIYF. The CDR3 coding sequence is TGTGCCAGCAGTTACCCGACAGGGAGTACTGGAAACACCATATATTTT.